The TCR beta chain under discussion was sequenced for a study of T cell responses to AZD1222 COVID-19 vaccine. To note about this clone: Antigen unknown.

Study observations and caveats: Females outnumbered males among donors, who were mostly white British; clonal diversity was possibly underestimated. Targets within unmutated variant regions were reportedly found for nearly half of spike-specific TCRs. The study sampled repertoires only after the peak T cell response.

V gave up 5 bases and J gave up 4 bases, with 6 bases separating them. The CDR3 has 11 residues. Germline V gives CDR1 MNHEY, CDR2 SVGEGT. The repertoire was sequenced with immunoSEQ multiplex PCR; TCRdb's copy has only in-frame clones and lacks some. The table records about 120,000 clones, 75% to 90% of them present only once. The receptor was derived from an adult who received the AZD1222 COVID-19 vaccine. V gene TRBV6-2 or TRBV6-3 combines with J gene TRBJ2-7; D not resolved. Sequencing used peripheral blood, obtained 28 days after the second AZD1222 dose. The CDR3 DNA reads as TGTGCCAGCAGTGACTTTTACGAGCAGTACTTC. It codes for CASSDFYEQYF.